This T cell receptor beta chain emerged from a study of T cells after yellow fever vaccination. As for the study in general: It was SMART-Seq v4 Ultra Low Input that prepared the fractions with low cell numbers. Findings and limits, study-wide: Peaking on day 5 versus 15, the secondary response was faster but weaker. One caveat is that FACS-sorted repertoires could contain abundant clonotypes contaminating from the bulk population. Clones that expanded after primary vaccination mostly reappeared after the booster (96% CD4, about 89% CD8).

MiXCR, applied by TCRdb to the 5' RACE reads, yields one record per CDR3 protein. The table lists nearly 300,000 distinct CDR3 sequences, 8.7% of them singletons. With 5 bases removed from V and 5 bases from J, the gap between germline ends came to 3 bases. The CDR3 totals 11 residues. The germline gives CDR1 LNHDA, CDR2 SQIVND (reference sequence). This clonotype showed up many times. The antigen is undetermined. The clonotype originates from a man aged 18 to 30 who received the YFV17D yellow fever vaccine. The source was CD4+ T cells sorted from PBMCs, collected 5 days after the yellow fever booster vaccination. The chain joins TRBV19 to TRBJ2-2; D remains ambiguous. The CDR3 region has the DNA TGTGCCAGTAGTGGAACCGGGGAGCTGTTTTTT. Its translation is CASSGTGELFF.